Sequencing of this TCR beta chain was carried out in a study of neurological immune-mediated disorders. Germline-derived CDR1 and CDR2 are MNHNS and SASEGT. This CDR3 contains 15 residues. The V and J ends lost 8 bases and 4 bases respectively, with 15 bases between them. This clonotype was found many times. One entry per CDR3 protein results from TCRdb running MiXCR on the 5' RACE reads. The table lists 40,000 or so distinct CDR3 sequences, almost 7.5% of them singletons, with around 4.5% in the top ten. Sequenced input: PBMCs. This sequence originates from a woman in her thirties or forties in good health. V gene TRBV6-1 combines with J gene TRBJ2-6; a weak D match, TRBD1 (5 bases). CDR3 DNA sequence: TGTGCCAGCGGCATACAGGCCCAGGGGGCCAACGTCCTGACTTTC. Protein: CASGIQAQGANVLTF.